These 18 T cell receptor beta chains were all obtained from the same sample, sequenced in a study of shared clonotypes between healthy human individuals. Method: immunoSEQ multiplex PCR; TCRdb's copy keeps in-frame clones and lacks some. The sample comprises 520,000 or so clones, approximately 85% of which are singletons, and over 10% rests with the top ten. Input material: PBMCs. These receptor sequences come from a woman in her forties in good health. Some clones in this sample may be carry-over from other donors' samples.

The table lists this clone with a few counts. At the DNA level, this CDR3 is encoded by other sequences in the same sample as well. V is TRBV29-1 and J is TRBJ2-7; D tentatively reads TRBD1 or TRBD2 (5 bases each). This CDR3 region has 14 residues. V shed 0 bases and J shed 3 bases, with 12 bases lying between them. Germline CDR1 SQVTM, CDR2 ANQGSEA. CDR3 sequence: CSVEEGERNYEQYF. The CDR3 coding sequence is TGCAGCGTTGAAGAGGGGGAGAGAAACTACGAGCAGTACTTC.

In regard to this clone: Germline and junction disagree at one end, which may indicate a read error. The J gene is TRBJ1-1, the V gene TRBV6-1; perhaps TRBD1 as D (6 bases). Germline V gene lookup returns CDR1 MNHNS and CDR2 SASEGT. CDR3 length: 15 residues. The CDR3 region is CASNEVQGMNTEAFF. The CDR3 coding sequence is TGTGCCAGCAATGAAGTCCAGGGGATGAACACTGAAGCTTTCTTT.

The chain employs TRBV2 and TRBJ2-2; D is perhaps TRBD1 or TRBD2 (6 bases each). V dropped 2 bases and J dropped 3 bases, with 7 bases sitting between them. CDR3 length: 14 amino acids. Germline V gene data show CDR1 as SNHLY and CDR2 as FYNNEI. The CDR3 nucleotides are TGTGCCAGCAGTGAAAGGGGGGACACCGGGGAGCTGTTTTTT. Residues: CASSERGDTGELFF.

This chain joins TRBV28 and TRBJ2-1; TRBD1 is a possible D gene (6 bases). The CDR3 consists of 15 residues. Germline V gene data show CDR1 as MDHEN and CDR2 as SYDVKM. V was trimmed by 7 bases and J by 0 bases, leaving 13 bases between them. The CDR3 sequence: CASTSGHSSYNEQFF. CDR3 in DNA: TGTGCCAGCACCTCGGGACACAGCTCCTACAATGAGCAGTTCTTC.

This clone occurred once. This sequence joins TRBV4-2 and TRBJ2-2; 16 nucleotides line up with TRBD2. This CDR3 has 21 amino acids. Germline trimming cut 0 bases from V and 0 bases from J; bases unmatched to any gene: 7. Germline V gene data show CDR1 as LGHNA and CDR2 as YNFKEQ. DNA of the CDR3: TGTGCCAGCAGCCAAGAGGTGGTCGGGACTAGCGGGAGGGCGAACACCGGGGAGCTGTTTTTT. Translated: CASSQEVVGTSGRANTGELFF.

This rearrangement joins TRBV7-6 to TRBJ1-1; 9 nucleotides match TRBD1. The V and J ends lost 5 bases and 4 bases, in that order; junction bases with no gene match: 8. CDR1 is SGHVS, CDR2 FNYEAQ, per germline. The CDR3 sequence is 15 residues long. The CDR3 DNA sequence: TGTGCCAGCAGCCATAGGACAGGGGAGGCCACTGAAGCTTTCTTT. Protein: CASSHRTGEATEAFF.

J is TRBJ2-7 and V is TRBV11-2; D is possibly TRBD1 (6 bases). CDR3 length: 13 residues. Germline loops: CDR1 SGHAT, CDR2 FQNNGV. Trimming removed 4 bases at V and 5 bases at J, with 12 bases between. CDR3 sequence (DNA): TGTGCCAGCAGCTCCCCAGGGGTGCACGAGCAGTACTTC. It encodes CASSSPGVHEQYF.

This chain links TRBV6-1 with TRBJ2-2; unclear D gene. The germline V and J ends were trimmed by 0 bases and 3 bases, with 8 bases remaining between them. The CDR3 runs to 15 residues. Looked up from germline, CDR1 is MNHNS and CDR2 is SASEGT. The CDR3 nucleotides read TGTGCCAGCAGTGAAGCGAACCTCCACACCGGGGAGCTGTTTTTT. This gives the protein CASSEANLHTGELFF.

With respect to this clone: Other nucleotide sequences in the sample specify the same CDR3. V gene TRBV29-1 combines with J gene TRBJ2-2; the D call may be TRBD1 or TRBD2 (5 bases each). This CDR3 spans 12 amino acids. V was shortened by 7 bases and J by 6 bases, with 12 bases between the two germline ends. Per the germline V gene, CDR1 is SQVTM and CDR2 is ANQGSEA. CDR3 region: CSGGTGAGELFF. CDR3 DNA sequence: TGCAGCGGGGGGACCGGGGCCGGGGAGCTGTTTTTT.

The chain links TRBV5-6 to TRBJ2-5; 9 bases fit TRBD2. Judging by the DNA end, TRBJ2-7 fits better; the J call may be wrong. The CDR3 totals 14 residues. The germline V gene has CDR1 SGHDT and CDR2 YYEEEE. DNA of the CDR3: TGTGCCAGCAGCTTTAGCGGGAGTCCCTACGAGCAGTACTTC. Translated, it gives CASSFSGSPYEQYF.

The rearrangement links TRBV30 to TRBJ1-1, with 7 bases fitting TRBD1. This CDR3 has 13 residues. The germline gives CDR1 GTSNPN, CDR2 SVGIG (reference sequence). With V trimmed by 2 bases and J by 7 bases, 7 bases remained unmatched. CDR3 DNA: TGTGCCTGGAGTAGGGGGACAGACCTTGAAGCTTTCTTT. Its translation: CAWSRGTDLEAFF.

This clone was detected only a few times. Other nucleotide sequences in the sample specify the same CDR3. The chain joins TRBV28 to TRBJ2-7; 9 nucleotides agree with TRBD2. V lost 3 bases, J lost 2 bases, and 5 bases stayed unmatched. This CDR3 comprises 15 residues. Germline values: CDR1 MDHEN, CDR2 SYDVKM. The CDR3 loop is CASSLPGGRAYEQYF. In DNA, the CDR3 is TGTGCCAGCAGTTTGCCCGGCGGGAGGGCCTACGAGCAGTACTTC.

The chain couples TRBV4-2 to TRBJ1-2; D may be TRBD1 (5 bases). Germline lookup yields CDR1 LGHNA and CDR2 YNFKEQ. CDR3 size: 15 residues. Trimming stripped 0 bases from V and 7 bases from J, with 15 bases between. The CDR3 DNA reads TGTGCCAGCAGCCAAGATAGGGGAGGGAGGATTGGCTACACCTTC. This codes for CASSQDRGGRIGYTF.

This rearrangement joins TRBV27 to TRBJ1-2; D unclear. V was cut by 3 bases and J by 7 bases, with 24 bases left in between. This CDR3 is 17 amino acids long. Germline values: CDR1 MNHEY, CDR2 SMNVEV (reference sequence). DNA of the CDR3: TGTGCCAGCAGTTTGGGGAGGACCGCCATAGCCATAGGTGGCTACACCTTC. This translates into CASSLGRTAIAIGGYTF.

V gene TRBV14 combines with J gene TRBJ2-2, with D possibly being TRBD2 (5 bases). Germline-derived CDR1 and CDR2 are SGHDN and FVKESK. The V end was cut by 4 bases, the J end by 6 bases, with 9 bases between. The CDR3 runs to 13 residues. The CDR3 DNA sequence: TGTGCCAGCAGCCGGGTGCGGGCCGGGGAGCTGTTTTTT. Its protein product is CASSRVRAGELFF.

The chain joins TRBV5-1 to TRBJ1-1; no clear D. V lost 5 bases, J lost 0 bases, and 11 bases lay in between. The CDR3 has 14 residues. CDR1 and CDR2 from the germline V gene are SGHRS and YFSETQ. The CDR3 DNA sequence: TGCGCCAGCAGTCCGTACCCCATGAACACTGAAGCTTTCTTT. The encoded protein is CASSPYPMNTEAFF.

This chain uses TRBV5-4 with TRBJ2-3, with TRBD2 as a possible D gene (7 bases). This CDR3 is built from 16 residues. V was shortened by 2 bases and J by 1 base, with 14 bases between the two germline ends. The germline CDR1 and CDR2 sequences are SGHNT and YYREEE (reference sequence). The CDR3 bases are TGTGCCAGCAGCTTAGAAGGGGGAGGGGGCACAGATACGCAGTATTTT. Residues: CASSLEGGGGTDTQYF.

This clone was found a few times. The rearrangement uses TRBV7-2 and TRBJ2-1; no clear D gene. V shed 2 bases and J shed 6 bases, with 14 bases lying between them. The CDR3 length is 15 residues. Germline V gene sequence: CDR1 SGHTA, CDR2 FQGNSA. The CDR3 DNA reads as TGTGCCAGCAGCTTAACGAGAGATCTCTTCAATGAGCAGTTCTTC. This gives the protein CASSLTRDLFNEQFF.